This T cell receptor beta chain was recorded in a study of shared clonotypes between healthy human individuals. The overall study: The plates for each donor numbered three CD4 naive, three CD4 memory, two CD8 naive and one CD8 memory.

The V and J ends lost 0 bases and 0 bases respectively, with 11 bases between them. Germline V lookup: CDR1 KGHSH, CDR2 LQKENI. CDR3 length equals 16 residues. On this clone itself: Its specificity is unknown.

Only in-frame clones appear in the TCRdb table, and some are missing; sequencing was by immunoSEQ multiplex PCR. The sample holds about 2.4 million clones, around 90% seen once. Findings and limits, study-wide: Generation probabilities were higher for clonotypes shared across all four sorted-subset donors than for unshared ones.

Sequenced: naive CD4+ T cells sorted from blood. Subset defined: CD45RA+ positively selected. The TCR sequence derives from a man younger than 30 in good health. V is TRBV18 and J is TRBJ1-2; D is possibly TRBD1 (5 bases). This CDR3 is CASSPPGDSPNYGYTF. The CDR3 DNA reads TGTGCCAGCTCACCACCGGGCGACAGTCCTAACTATGGCTACACCTTC.